This TCR beta chain was obtained from a study of siplizumab effects on memory and regulatory T cells. Method: immunoSEQ multiplex PCR; TCRdb's copy keeps in-frame clones and lacks some. The table includes some 52,000 clones, less than 98% detected once. On this clone: Its specificity is unknown.

Germline V gene data show CDR1 as SEHNR and CDR2 as FQNEAQ (reference sequence). The V end was cut by 1 base, the J end by 7 bases, with 11 bases between. The CDR3 sequence is 14 residues long. Study conclusions and caveats: Naive T cells were seen as more diverse than memory cells and as major alloresponse contributors.

The chain carries TRBV7-9 and TRBJ2-1; either TRBD1 or TRBD2 may fit D (7 bases each). The sequenced material came from naive CD4+ T cells sorted from blood. The receptor comes from a human donor in good health. CDR3 loop: CASSLGQGGNEQFF. DNA of the CDR3: TGTGCCAGCAGCTTAGGACAGGGAGGGAATGAGCAGTTCTTC.